The present entry profiles one T cell receptor (beta chain) with its context. Antigen unknown. Indicated time point: persistent/refractory GD, antithyroid drugs over 5 years with positive TRAb. PBMCs were the source of the RNA used for TCR sequencing. This entry is derived from a study of regulatory T cells in long-lasting Graves disease. Broader study findings: New patients shared fewer public clonotypes (about 1,000) than persistent patients did (approximately 2,700). Patients whose Graves' disease persisted exhibited lower TCR diversity than those newly diagnosed. There was favoring of TRBV28, TRBJ1-2 and TRBJ2-5 in persistent disease.

To make TCR beta libraries, researchers used iRepertoire HTBI primers and Arm-PCR of CDR3 regions. Per the authors' pipeline: Identification of gene segments yielded approximately 62 TRBV and 13 to 15 TRBJ across samples. MiXCR was run by TCRdb on the multiplex PCR reads, yielding one entry per CDR3 protein. The V and J calls were determined by TCRdb, not by the authors. The sample holds 400,000 to 500,000 distinct CDR3 sequences, about 21% seen once. The CDR3 covers 14 residues. The V gene lost 3 bases and the J gene lost 7 bases, with 15 bases spanning the gap. CDR1 and CDR2 (germline): SQVTM, ANQGSEA.

The chain recombines TRBV29-1 with TRBJ1-4, with D unresolved. The TCR sequence derives from a female donor with Graves disease. Material: peripheral blood mononuclear cells (PBMCs), obtained when the disease was refractory, from a patient treated with antithyroid drugs. The CDR3 region has the DNA TGCAGCGTTGAGGGAGGAAGAACCCCTGAAAAACTGTTTTTT. It is translated as CSVEGGRTPEKLFF.